The source of this TCR beta chain is a study of CD8+CD57+ T cells in acquired aplastic anemia. Points from the study as a whole: Roughly 31 was the count of CD8+ CDR3 sequences that patients shared with controls.

Profiles of TCR beta VDJ and CDR3 were generated from a genomic DNA template. TCRdb re-analysed the reads in MiXCR, keeping a single row per CDR3 protein. The sample contains some 180,000 distinct CDR3 sequences, more than 60% of which appear only once. A note on this clonotype: Its antigen remains unidentified.

V lost 2 bases and J lost 3; bases outside the gene matches: 4. The CDR3 is made up of 15 amino acids. Germline V CDR1 and CDR2: ENHRY, SYGVKD. By flow cytometry, patients selected for sequencing had shown an expansion of CD8+CD57+ cells. The sequenced material came from sorted CD4+, CD8+, or CD8+CD57+ T cells (not recorded which) from PBMCs. V usage is TRBV10-3 and J usage is TRBJ2-7; 10 bases agree with TRBD2. This receptor was taken from a human donor with aplastic anemia. The CDR3 region has the DNA TGTGCCATCAGTGAGCCTTGGACTAGCGGCTACGAGCAGTACTTC. Amino acids: CAISEPWTSGYEQYF.